Presented here are 24 T cell receptor beta chains from one specimen sequenced in a study of blood T cells in healthy people across ages (dated by TCRdb to between 2014 and 2017). The method behind the library was 5' RACE. The instrument given in TCRdb is Illumina HiSeq 2500. The second PCR ran for about 6 to 12 cycles and used a J-beta primer mix along with a sample-barcoded 5' primer. The raw public data were reprocessed by TCRdb itself: fastp quality trimming at Q25, MiXCR clonotype calling, in-frame beta chains only. CDR3 protein sequences are deduplicated, and each keeps its most common genes and DNA. Within this sample are about 1.8 million distinct CDR3 sequences, with roughly 52% of them counted one time only. The ten largest clonotypes hold roughly 2.1% of the sample. Material for sequencing was blood. The receptor set was obtained from a woman aged 40 to 50 in good health.

This chain uses TRBV6-2 or TRBV6-3 with TRBJ2-6, with D possibly matching TRBD2 (5 bases). The CDR3 extends over 18 amino acids. Trimming left V 1 base short and J 0 bases short, with 13 bases between. Germline CDR1 and CDR2: MNHEY and SVGEGT. CDR3 coding DNA: TGTGCCAGCAGTTACTGGGCCGGGGAAGTCTCTGGGGCCAACGTCCTGACTTTC. Translation: CASSYWAGEVSGANVLTF.

V gene TRBV27 combines with J gene TRBJ2-7; 9 bases align to TRBD1. The CDR3 has 13 amino acids. Per the germline V gene, CDR1 is MNHEY and CDR2 is SMNVEV (reference sequence). The trim removed 7 bases at V and 2 bases at J, leaving 3 bases unmatched. The CDR3 protein is CASTGTGTYEQYF. CDR3 coding DNA: TGTGCCAGCACGGGGACAGGGACCTACGAGCAGTACTTC.

This sequence joins TRBV4-3 and TRBJ2-3; 10 nucleotides agree with TRBD1. Losses at the gene ends were 1 base for V and 1 base for J; bases not matched to a gene: 2. The CDR3 is 16 amino acids. The germline V gene encodes CDR1 LGHNA and CDR2 YSLEER. The CDR3 DNA sequence: TGCGCCAGCAGCCAAGTTGACAGGGGGCGCACAGATACGCAGTATTTT. Protein sequence: CASSQVDRGRTDTQYF.

This sequence joins TRBV7-2 and TRBJ1-6, with TRBD1 identical over 11 bases. Germline V CDR1 and CDR2: SGHTA, FQGNSA. CDR3 length: 16 residues. The V segment lost 4 bases and the J segment 7 bases; nucleotides outside the gene matches: 6. Written as DNA, the CDR3 is TGTGCCAGCAGCTCGGACAGGGGGCTTGGCAATTCACCCCTCCACTTT. Encoded protein: CASSSDRGLGNSPLHF.

The chain employs TRBV7-2 and TRBJ2-3; 12 bases agree with TRBD2. CDR3 length: 18 amino acids. Germline V gives CDR1 SGHTA, CDR2 FQGNSA. V lost 7 bases to trimming and J lost 3 bases; unmatched junction nucleotides: 14. The CDR3 spells CASTDRTSGVSPTDTQYF. Here the CDR3 DNA reads TGTGCCAGCACCGACAGGACTAGCGGGGTTTCCCCAACAGATACGCAGTATTTT. The full variable domain, rest sourced from reference TRBV7-2 and TRBJ2-3, is GAGVSQSPSNKVTEKGKDVELRCDPISGHTALYWYRQSLGQGLEFLIYFQGNSAPDKSGLPSDRFSAERTGGSVSTLTIQRTQQEDSAVYLCASTDRTSGVSPTDTQYFGPGTRLTVL.

This clonotype has only a few counts. The CDR3, as DNA: TGTGCCAGCAACCCGGGACTGCCGTTCAATGAGCAGTTCTTC. Its protein is CASNPGLPFNEQFF. J is TRBJ2-1 and V is TRBV6-5; a possible D gene is TRBD2 (6 bases). The CDR3 totals 14 residues. CDR1 is MNHEY, CDR2 SVGAGI, per germline. V gave up 7 bases and J gave up 6 bases, with 16 bases separating them.

The chain links TRBV4-1 to TRBJ2-1; 16 nucleotides align to TRBD2. CDR1 and CDR2 from the germline V gene are MGHRA and YSYEKL. The CDR3 runs 17 residues. J was trimmed by 5 bases and V by 3 bases; bases with no gene match: 4. The chain's CDR3 is CASSQGTSGGVDNEQFF. The CDR3 coding sequence is TGCGCCAGCAGCCAGGGGACTAGCGGGGGGGTAGACAATGAGCAGTTCTTC.

With regard to this clonotype: The junction departs from germline at one end; a sequencing error may be responsible. J is TRBJ2-3 and V is TRBV4-3; D may be TRBD1 (5 bases). From germline, CDR1 is LGHNA and CDR2 YSLEER. The CDR3 covers 16 residues. CDR3 bases: TGCGCCAGCAGCCAAGATTTGGGGCGCAGCACAGATGCGCAGTATTTT. Its protein product is CASSQDLGRSTDAQYF.

J is TRBJ2-3 and V is TRBV5-1; 7 nucleotides align to TRBD1. The CDR3 runs to 15 residues. The V and J ends lost 4 bases and 2 bases, in that order; junction bases with no gene match: 7. Germline V lookup: CDR1 SGHRS, CDR2 YFSETQ. The CDR3 protein is CASSITGDTTDTQYF. Here the CDR3 DNA reads TGCGCCAGCAGCATAACAGGGGACACCACAGATACGCAGTATTTT.

The chain couples TRBV28 to TRBJ1-5, with 7 nucleotides matching TRBD1. CDR1 is MDHEN and CDR2 is SYDVKM in the germline V gene. The CDR3 spans 15 residues. The V segment lost 6 bases and the J segment 4 bases; nucleotides outside the gene matches: 9. The CDR3 region has the DNA TGTGCCAGCAGGGTTCCGGACAGGAAGAATCAGCCCCAGCATTTT. Encoded protein: CASRVPDRKNQPQHF.

On this clonotype itself: The junction departs from germline at one end; a sequencing error may be responsible. The chain is built from TRBV6-6 and TRBJ2-3; weak D call: TRBD2 (6 bases). Germline V gene sequence: CDR1 MNHNY, CDR2 SVGAGI (reference sequence). The CDR3 is 14 residues long. DNA of the CDR3: TGTGCCAGCAGTTACTCGACTAGTTCAGATATGCAGTATTTT. This translates into CASSYSTSSDMQYF.

V gene TRBV11-2 combines with J gene TRBJ2-5; D is unresolved. The CDR3 has 13 amino acids. CDR1 and CDR2 (germline): SGHAT, FQNNGV. The V end lost 0 bases, the J end lost 5 bases, and 7 bases lay between the germline ends. The CDR3 DNA follows: TGTGCCAGCAGCTTAGAGATGCGGGAGACCCAGTACTTC. Amino acid sequence: CASSLEMRETQYF.

The chain recombines TRBV9 with TRBJ2-3; no clear D gene. This CDR3 is built from 17 residues. The V end lost 4 bases, the J end lost 0 bases, and 18 bases lay between the germline ends. CDR1 and CDR2 (germline): SGDLS, YYNGEE. CDR3 nucleotides: TGTGCCAGCAGCCCCTACTCCTCCCCTCGAAGCACAGATACGCAGTATTTT. This translates into CASSPYSSPRSTDTQYF. The complete variable domain, with remaining parts taken from reference TRBV9 and TRBJ2-3, reads DSGVTQTPKHLITATGQRVTLRCSPRSGDLSVYWYQQSLDQGLQFLIQYYNGEERAKGNILERFSAQQFPDLHSELNLSSLELGDSALYFCASSPYSSPRSTDTQYFGPGTRLTVL.

The sample holds a few counts of this clonotype. The rearrangement links TRBV20-1 to TRBJ2-5, with TRBD2 matching 7 bases. This CDR3 comprises 16 residues. The V and J ends lost 2 bases and 0 bases, in that order; junction bases with no gene match: 9. Germline CDR1 and CDR2: DFQATT and SNEGSKA (reference sequence). In DNA, the CDR3 is TGCAGTGCTAGAAGCCCGACTAGCAGGTACCAAGAGACCCAGTACTTC. Translation gives CSARSPTSRYQETQYF.

The chain recombines TRBV5-1 with TRBJ2-7; D uncertain. V lost 3 bases and J 6 bases, leaving 16 bases between the germline ends. CDR1 and CDR2 (germline): SGHRS, YFSETQ. The CDR3 runs to 14 residues. CDR3 in DNA: TGCGCCAGCAGCTCCAACAGCTTTGCAAGCGAGCAGTACTTC. It is translated as CASSSNSFASEQYF.

V usage is TRBV9 and J usage is TRBJ2-3; D unresolved. Germline V gene sequence: CDR1 SGDLS, CDR2 YYNGEE. The V end was cut by 0 bases, the J end by 6 bases, with 14 bases between. CDR3 size: 15 residues. This CDR3 is CASSVGGLVADTQYF. CDR3 nucleotide sequence: TGTGCCAGCAGCGTAGGTGGCCTAGTGGCGGATACGCAGTATTTT.

V is TRBV29-1 and J is TRBJ2-1, with 8 positions matching TRBD2. The CDR3 length is 14 residues. Germline V gene sequence: CDR1 SQVTM, CDR2 ANQGSEA. V was pared by 4 bases and J by 2 bases, with 4 bases of the junction left unmatched. CDR3 nucleotide sequence: TGCAGCGTTGTTGGCGGGGGGCCCTACAATGAGCAGTTCTTC. Translating it yields CSVVGGGPYNEQFF.

The chain has TRBV4-1 and TRBJ1-4; D ambiguous. Per the germline V gene, CDR1 is MGHRA and CDR2 is YSYEKL. The V and J ends lost 0 bases and 1 base respectively, with 12 bases between them. The CDR3 has 17 residues. CDR3 amino acids: CASSQEPRVVTNEKLFF. The CDR3 DNA follows: TGCGCCAGCAGCCAAGAACCAAGGGTCGTAACTAATGAAAAACTGTTTTTT.

This clonotype was recorded once. Here the CDR3 DNA reads TGTGCCAGCAGCAAGGGCCCAACCGAGTGGGGCTACGAGCAGTACTTC. It specifies CASSKGPTEWGYEQYF. The V and J genes are TRBV21-1 and TRBJ2-7; TRBD2, the D gene given by the table, was not confirmed from the DNA. TRBV21-1 is recorded as a pseudogene. CDR3 length: 16 amino acids.

There are a few counts of this clonotype. This rearrangement joins TRBV28 to TRBJ2-7; 9 bases fit TRBD1. The assigned J gene may be wrong: the sequence end matches TRBJ2-5 better. Germline CDR1 MDHEN, CDR2 SYDVKM. The CDR3 covers 13 residues. The CDR3 DNA follows: TGTGCCAGCAGCCGACAGGGGGTACAGACCCAGTACTTC. Residues: CASSRQGVQTQYF.

J is TRBJ2-1 and V is TRBV12-3 or TRBV12-4; D possibly corresponds to TRBD2 (6 bases). The length of the CDR3 is 14 residues. Trimming cost V 6 bases and J 7 bases, with 16 bases left between them. This chain's CDR3 is CASRPGLPRNEQFF. The CDR3 DNA reads as TGTGCCAGCAGACCGGGACTCCCGAGAAATGAGCAGTTCTTC.

V and J are TRBV5-1 and TRBJ1-4, with D possibly matching TRBD1 (6 bases). CDR1 is SGHRS, CDR2 YFSETQ, per germline. This CDR3 is built from 16 residues. Trimming shortened V by 4 bases and J by 5 bases, and 18 bases separated the two germline ends. CDR3 sequence (DNA): TGCGCCAGCAGCCGCGTCACGGCAGGGGTGAATGAAAAACTGTTTTTT. Translating gives CASSRVTAGVNEKLFF.

Only a few counts were recorded for this clonotype. This rearrangement joins TRBV12-3 or TRBV12-4 to TRBJ2-3; 9 bases agree with TRBD2. The CDR3 consists of 15 residues. V lost 5 bases and J lost 4; bases outside the gene matches: 7. In nucleotides, the CDR3 is TGTGCCAGCAGTCCAGGGCGGGGGGGCGCAGATACGCAGTATTTT. Protein product: CASSPGRGGADTQYF.

The table lists this clonotype with a few counts. As DNA, the CDR3 is TGTGCCAGCAGTTACCCCCTGGGGGCCCGGAGCGACTATGGCTACACCTTC. This translates into CASSYPLGARSDYGYTF. The chain is built from TRBV6-2 or TRBV6-3 and TRBJ1-2; tentative D call: TRBD1 (6 bases). Per germline, CDR1 MNHEY and CDR2 SVGEGT. This CDR3 has 17 amino acids. Deletions cut 2 bases from V and 3 bases from J, with 19 bases between.